The 5 T cell receptor beta chains presented below share a single source sample, sequenced in a study of a mutant IDH1 vaccine in newly diagnosed glioma. Using immunoSEQ multiplex PCR, the repertoire was profiled, and TCRdb retains in-frame clones only, with some absent. The sample holds tens of thousands of clones, more than 85% seen once. For these receptors, no antigen is known. Time point reported: week 5, during vaccination. Each dose of the vaccine consisted of 300 ug of mutant IDH1 20-mer peptide, with topical imiquimod. The specimen comprised PBMCs, sampled from a glioma patient whose treatment included an IDH1 peptide vaccine. These receptors were collected from a woman in her 50s with glioma.

This clone has just a few counts. The chain uses TRBV4-1 and TRBJ1-6; the match to TRBD1 covers 8 bases. There are 15 residues in the CDR3. The V gene's germline CDR1 is MGHRA and CDR2 YSYEKL. V was clipped by 3 bases and J by 7 bases; unmatched bases: 5. As DNA, the CDR3 is TGCGCCAGCAGCCACCCCAGGGGGCAAAATTCACCCCTCCACTTT. Translating gives CASSHPRGQNSPLHF.

V is TRBV5-1 and J is TRBJ1-1; tentative D call: TRBD1 (6 bases). CDR1 is SGHRS, CDR2 YFSETQ, per germline. The length of the CDR3 is 15 residues. V was cut by 4 bases and J by 3 bases, with 16 bases left in between. This CDR3 is CASSTTGLDDTEAFF. CDR3 bases: TGCGCCAGCAGCACGACAGGTCTGGACGACACTGAAGCTTTCTTT.

V and J are TRBV18 and TRBJ1-2; 9 bases are a match to TRBD1. The V segment lost 4 bases and the J segment 4 bases; nucleotides outside the gene matches: 7. Germline V gene data show CDR1 as KGHSH and CDR2 as LQKENI. The CDR3 is made up of 15 amino acids. The CDR3: CASSLDRGYGYGYTF. CDR3 nucleotide sequence: TGTGCCAGCTCACTAGACAGGGGGTATGGCTATGGCTACACCTTC. Filled out from reference TRBV18 and TRBJ1-2, the complete variable domain reads NAGVMQNPRHLVRRRGQEARLRCSPMKGHSHVYWYRQLPEEGLKFMVYLQKENIIDESGMPKERFSAEFPKEGPSILRIQQVVRGDSAAYFCASSLDRGYGYGYTFGSGTRLTVV.

The CDR3 is CASSVGNGELFF. CDR3 sequence (DNA): TGTGCCAGCAGCGTGGGCAACGGGGAGCTGTTTTTT. The gene calls are TRBV9 and TRBJ2-2; the D is unclear. Trimming pared 2 bases from V and 7 bases from J, leaving 6 bases between. Germline V gene data show CDR1 as SGDLS and CDR2 as YYNGEE. The CDR3 has 12 residues. The full variable domain, rest sourced from reference TRBV9 and TRBJ2-2, is DSGVTQTPKHLITATGQRVTLRCSPRSGDLSVYWYQQSLDQGLQFLIQYYNGEERAKGNILERFSAQQFPDLHSELNLSSLELGDSALYFCASSVGNGELFFGEGSRLTVL.

This clone was counted a single time. The chain carries TRBV7-2 and TRBJ2-1; TRBD2 matches at 10 bases. Germline V gene sequence: CDR1 SGHTA, CDR2 FQGNSA. V dropped 2 bases and J dropped 8; count of bases not matched to a gene: 12. The CDR3 sequence is 17 residues long. DNA for the CDR3: TGTGCCAGCAGCTTATCTAGCGGGAGTCGAAGCAAGGATGAGCAGTTCTTC. This encodes CASSLSSGSRSKDEQFF. Full variable domain (missing parts from reference TRBV7-2 and TRBJ2-1): GAGVSQSPSNKVTEKGKDVELRCDPISGHTALYWYRQSLGQGLEFLIYFQGNSAPDKSGLPSDRFSAERTGGSVSTLTIQRTQQEDSAVYLCASSLSSGSRSKDEQFFGPGTRLTVL.